This T cell receptor beta chain comes out of a study of response to subunit inactivated influenza vaccine. Study-level findings and limits: A suggestion made by the authors is that each seasonal influenza vaccination recruits few new T cells.

Comments on this clonotype: Its target is unknown.

TCRdb redid the calling of the RT-PCR reads with MiXCR, one entry per CDR3 protein. Among about 700,000 distinct CDR3 sequences listed, more than 15% were seen once. Sequenced here: PBMCs from blood, sampled roughly 12 days after vaccination. The source is a man over 45 who received an inactivated influenza vaccine.

The CDR3: CASSESRFSGNEQFF. In DNA form, the CDR3 reads TGTGCCAGCAGTGAAAGTCGGTTTAGCGGGAATGAGCAGTTCTTC. The chain has TRBV6-1 and TRBJ2-1; 7 nucleotides line up with TRBD2. V gave up 2 bases and J gave up 7 bases; unmatched junction bases: 8. The CDR3 loop spans 15 amino acids. Germline V CDR1 and CDR2: MNHNS, SASEGT.